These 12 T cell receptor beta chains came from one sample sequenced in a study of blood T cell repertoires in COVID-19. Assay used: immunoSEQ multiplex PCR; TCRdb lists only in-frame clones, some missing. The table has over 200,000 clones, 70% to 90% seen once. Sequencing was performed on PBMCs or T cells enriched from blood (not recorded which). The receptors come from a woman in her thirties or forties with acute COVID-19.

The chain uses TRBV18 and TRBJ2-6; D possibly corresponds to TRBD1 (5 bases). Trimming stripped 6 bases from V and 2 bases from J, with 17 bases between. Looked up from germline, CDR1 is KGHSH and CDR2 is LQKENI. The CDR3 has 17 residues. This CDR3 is CASSASTPGTGANVLTF. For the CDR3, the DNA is TGTGCCAGCTCCGCCAGTACCCCAGGGACTGGGGCCAACGTCCTGACTTTC.

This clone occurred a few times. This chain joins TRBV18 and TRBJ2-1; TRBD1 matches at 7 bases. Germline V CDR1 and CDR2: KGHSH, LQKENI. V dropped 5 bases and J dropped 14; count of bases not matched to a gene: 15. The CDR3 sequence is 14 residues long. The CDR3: CASSISFEGAPKFF. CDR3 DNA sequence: TGTGCCAGCTCAATTTCTTTTGAGGGGGCCCCCAAGTTCTTC.

In nucleotides, the CDR3 is TGTGCCAGCAGCGTACAGGGGGGGAACACCGGGGAGCTGTTTTTT. As protein: CASSVQGGNTGELFF. J is TRBJ2-2 and V is TRBV9; D is possibly TRBD1 (7 bases). The CDR3 loop spans 15 amino acids. The V gene's germline CDR1 is SGDLS and CDR2 YYNGEE. V was shortened by 1 base and J by 1 base, with 8 bases between the two germline ends. Supplemented by reference TRBV9 and TRBJ2-2, the full variable domain reads DSGVTQTPKHLITATGQRVTLRCSPRSGDLSVYWYQQSLDQGLQFLIQYYNGEERAKGNILERFSAQQFPDLHSELNLSSLELGDSALYFCASSVQGGNTGELFFGEGSRLTVL.

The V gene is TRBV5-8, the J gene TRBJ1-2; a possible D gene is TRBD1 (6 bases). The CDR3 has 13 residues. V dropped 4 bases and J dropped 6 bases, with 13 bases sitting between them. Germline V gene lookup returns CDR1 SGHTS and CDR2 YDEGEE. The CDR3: CASSLQGTHGYTF. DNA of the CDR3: TGTGCCAGCAGCCTACAGGGTACCCATGGCTACACCTTC.

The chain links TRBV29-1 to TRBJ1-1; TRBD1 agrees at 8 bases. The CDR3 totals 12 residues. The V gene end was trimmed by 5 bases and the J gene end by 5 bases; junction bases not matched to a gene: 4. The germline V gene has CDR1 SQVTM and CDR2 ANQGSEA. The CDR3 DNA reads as TGCAGCGTTCGACAGGGGTTAACTGAAGCTTTCTTT. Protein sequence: CSVRQGLTEAFF.

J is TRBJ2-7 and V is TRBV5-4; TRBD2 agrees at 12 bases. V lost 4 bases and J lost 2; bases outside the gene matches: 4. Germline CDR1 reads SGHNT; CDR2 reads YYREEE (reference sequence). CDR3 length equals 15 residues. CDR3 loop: CASSPTSGGPYEQYF. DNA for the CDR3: TGTGCCAGCAGCCCTACTAGCGGGGGGCCCTACGAGCAGTACTTC.

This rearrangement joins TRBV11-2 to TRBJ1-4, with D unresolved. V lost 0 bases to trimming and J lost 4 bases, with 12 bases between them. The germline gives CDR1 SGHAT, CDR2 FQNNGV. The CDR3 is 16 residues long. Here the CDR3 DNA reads TGTGCCAGCAGCTTAGATCAGGATTACCATAATGAAAAACTGTTTTTT. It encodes CASSLDQDYHNEKLFF.

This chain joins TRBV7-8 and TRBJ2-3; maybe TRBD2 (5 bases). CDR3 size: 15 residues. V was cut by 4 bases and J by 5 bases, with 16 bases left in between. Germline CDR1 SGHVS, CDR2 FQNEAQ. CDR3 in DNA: TGTGCCAGCAGCTCCTGGGCAGGCGCGGGAGATACGCAGTATTTT. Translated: CASSSWAGAGDTQYF.

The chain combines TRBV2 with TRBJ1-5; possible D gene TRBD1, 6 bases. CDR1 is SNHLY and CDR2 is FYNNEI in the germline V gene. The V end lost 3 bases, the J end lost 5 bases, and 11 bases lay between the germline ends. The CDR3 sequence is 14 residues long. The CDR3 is CASSDLGAHQPQHF. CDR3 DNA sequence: TGTGCCAGCAGTGATTTGGGGGCGCATCAGCCCCAGCATTTT.

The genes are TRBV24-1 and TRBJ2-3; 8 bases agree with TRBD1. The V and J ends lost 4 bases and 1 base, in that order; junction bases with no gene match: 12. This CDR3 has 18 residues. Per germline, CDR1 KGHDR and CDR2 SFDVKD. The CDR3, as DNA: TGTGCCACCAGTGAACCCGGACAGGGAACCCTTGGCACAGATACGCAGTATTTT. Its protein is CATSEPGQGTLGTDTQYF.

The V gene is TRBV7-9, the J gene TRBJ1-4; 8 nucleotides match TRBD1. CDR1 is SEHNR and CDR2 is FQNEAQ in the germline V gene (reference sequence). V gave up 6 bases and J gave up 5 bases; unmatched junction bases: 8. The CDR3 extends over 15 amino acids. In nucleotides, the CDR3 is TGTGCCAGCAGTCGTCGGACAGGGAGGAATGAAAAACTGTTTTTT. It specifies CASSRRTGRNEKLFF.

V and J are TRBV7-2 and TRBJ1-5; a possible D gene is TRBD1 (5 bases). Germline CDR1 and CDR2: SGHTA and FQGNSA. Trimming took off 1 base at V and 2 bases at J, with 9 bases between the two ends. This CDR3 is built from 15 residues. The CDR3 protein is CASSLDGGGNQPQHF. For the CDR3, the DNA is TGTGCCAGCAGCTTAGATGGGGGGGGCAATCAGCCCCAGCATTTT.